The 19 T cell receptor beta chains presented below share a single source sample, sequenced in a study of T cell changes during pregnancy in multiple sclerosis. Produced via immunoSEQ multiplex PCR; TCRdb's table is partial and in-frame only. The sample lists some 79,000 clones; 90% to 95% were seen once. Material: CD4+ T cells from peripheral blood mononuclear cells, obtained in the second trimester of pregnancy. These receptors came from a female donor with multiple sclerosis, enrolled in a pregnancy study.

This chain links TRBV27 with TRBJ2-2; 13 bases agree with TRBD2. V trimming: 6 bases; J trimming: 0 bases; junction bases outside the gene matches: 7. The CDR3 length is 18 residues. CDR1 and CDR2 (germline): MNHEY, SMNVEV (reference sequence). Here the CDR3 DNA reads TGTGCCAGCAGACGCACTAGCGGGAGGGCCTCGAACACCGGGGAGCTGTTTTTT. This translates into CASRRTSGRASNTGELFF.

The gene calls are TRBV5-4 and TRBJ2-1; 7 bases align to TRBD2. The CDR3 totals 14 residues. V dropped 7 bases and J dropped 4; count of bases not matched to a gene: 8. Germline values: CDR1 SGHNT, CDR2 YYREEE (reference sequence). In DNA form, the CDR3 reads TGTGCCAGCTCTTTCGCGGGAGCATACAATGAGCAGTTCTTC. Translated, it gives CASSFAGAYNEQFF.

The genes are TRBV5-4 and TRBJ2-3; tentatively, D is TRBD1 (6 bases). V was pared by 4 bases and J by 2 bases, with 17 bases between. Germline V gene lookup returns CDR1 SGHNT and CDR2 YYREEE (reference sequence). The CDR3 extends over 16 amino acids. CDR3 nucleotides: TGTGCCAGCAGCCCAAACAGGGAGAGGGCCACAGATACGCAGTATTTT. Translation gives CASSPNRERATDTQYF. Full variable domain (outside the CDR3, taken from reference TRBV5-4 and TRBJ2-3): ETGVTQSPTHLIKTRGQQVTLRCSSQSGHNTVSWYQQALGQGPQFIFQYYREEENGRGNFPPRFSGLQFPNYSSELNVNALELDDSALYLCASSPNRERATDTQYFGPGTRLTVL.

V gene TRBV28 combines with J gene TRBJ1-5; TRBD1 matches at 8 bases. This CDR3 region has 15 residues. Losses at the gene ends were 5 bases for V and 5 bases for J; bases not matched to a gene: 8. CDR1 and CDR2 from the germline V gene are MDHEN and SYDVKM. CDR3 loop: CASSTGQGRDQPQHF. In DNA form, the CDR3 reads TGTGCCAGCAGTACCGGACAGGGACGGGATCAGCCCCAGCATTTT.

This clone is a singleton in its sample. The V gene is TRBV28, the J gene TRBJ2-7, with 10 nucleotides matching TRBD2. This CDR3 spans 18 amino acids. Germline CDR1 and CDR2: MDHEN and SYDVKM. V was clipped by 5 bases and J by 2 bases; unmatched bases: 15. CDR3 sequence: CASSRPTASGSYPYEQYF. In nucleotides, the CDR3 is TGTGCCAGCAGTCGCCCCACTGCTAGCGGGAGTTACCCCTACGAGCAGTACTTC.

The chain has TRBV23-1 and TRBJ1-5; D might be TRBD1 (5 bases). TRBV23-1 belongs to the ORF category, with a function that is uncertain. The CDR3 is made up of 17 amino acids. The V end was cut by 3 bases, the J end by 3 bases, with 18 bases between. CDR3 region: CASSQSREAHLNQPQHF. CDR3 DNA sequence: TGCGCCAGCAGTCAGAGCAGGGAGGCCCATCTCAATCAGCCCCAGCATTTT.

This clone has just one count. The chain is built from TRBV9 and TRBJ2-5; perhaps TRBD1 as D (6 bases). The germline CDR1 and CDR2 sequences are SGDLS and YYNGEE. This CDR3 spans 15 amino acids. The ends were cut back, 0 bases at V and 1 base at J, with 10 bases in the middle. The CDR3 bases are TGTGCCAGCAGCGTAGCGGCAGGGGTCCAAGAGACCCAGTACTTC. Its translation: CASSVAAGVQETQYF.

The chain joins TRBV15 to TRBJ1-4; D uncertain. Trimming left V 0 bases short and J 14 bases short, with 7 bases between. This CDR3 has 11 amino acids. CDR1 is LNHNV and CDR2 is YYDKDF in the germline V gene (reference sequence). DNA for the CDR3: TGTGCCACCAGCAGAGATGGGCCGCTGTTTTTT. Residues: CATSRDGPLFF.

The rearrangement links TRBV28 to TRBJ1-2; TRBD1 is a possible D gene (5 bases). The CDR3 sequence is 15 residues long. Germline loops: CDR1 MDHEN, CDR2 SYDVKM. The germline V and J ends were trimmed by 6 bases and 3 bases, with 17 bases remaining between them. The CDR3 spells CASRPGGTEHYGYTF. Written as DNA, the CDR3 is TGTGCCAGCAGACCCGGAGGGACCGAGCACTATGGCTACACCTTC.

This clone was recorded only once. V gene TRBV19 combines with J gene TRBJ2-7, with D perhaps matching TRBD2 (5 bases). The CDR3 spans 15 residues. Trimming shortened V by 5 bases and J by 1 base, and 15 bases separated the two germline ends. Germline assignment: CDR1 LNHDA and CDR2 SQIVND (reference sequence). The CDR3 sequence is CASSVELGGSYEQYF. The DNA of the CDR3 is TGTGCCAGTAGTGTGGAACTAGGAGGATCCTACGAGCAGTACTTC. Full variable domain (missing parts from reference TRBV19 and TRBJ2-7): DGGITQSPKYLFRKEGQNVTLSCEQNLNHDAMYWYRQDPGQGLRLIYYSQIVNDFQKGDIAEGYSVSREKKESFPLTVTSAQKNPTAFYLCASSVELGGSYEQYFGPGTRLTVT.

The gene calls are TRBV4-1 and TRBJ2-4, with D tentatively TRBD2 (6 bases). The CDR3 totals 16 residues. Per germline, CDR1 MGHRA and CDR2 YSYEKL. The V gene lost 1 base and the J gene lost 0 bases, with 10 bases spanning the gap. Written as DNA, the CDR3 is TGCGCCAGCAGCCAAGGGGAGGTGGGAGCCAAAAACATTCAGTACTTC. This sequence encodes CASSQGEVGAKNIQYF.

The chain uses TRBV29-1 and TRBJ1-1, with D perhaps TRBD1 (6 bases). Trimming took 3 bases from V and 0 from J, leaving 11 bases between them. Germline values: CDR1 SQVTM, CDR2 ANQGSEA. This CDR3 spans 14 amino acids. CDR3 residues: CSVDTQGLNTEAFF. The DNA for the CDR3 is TGCAGCGTTGATACTCAGGGGTTGAACACTGAAGCTTTCTTT.

The V gene is TRBV21-1, the J gene TRBJ2-7; TRBD2, the table's D call, lacks a check against the DNA. TRBV21-1 is a recognized pseudogene. The CDR3 totals 12 residues. Written as DNA, the CDR3 is TGTGCCTTCATGACCGGGAGTTACGAGCAGTACTTC. Protein product: CAFMTGSYEQYF.

V is TRBV14 and J is TRBJ1-2; unclear D gene. Trimming shortened V by 0 bases and J by 7 bases, and 9 bases separated the two germline ends. CDR3 length: 13 amino acids. Germline values: CDR1 SGHDN, CDR2 FVKESK. The CDR3 region has the DNA TGTGCCAGCAGCCAAGAAGCATTGCGTGGCTACACCTTC. Protein product: CASSQEALRGYTF.

Worth noting for this clone: The same CDR3 arises from other DNA sequences in this sample as well. The J gene is TRBJ1-5, the V gene TRBV6-1; TRBD1 agrees at 10 bases. The ends lost 4 bases at V and 1 base at J; junction bases unmatched: 4. The CDR3 extends over 16 amino acids. CDR1 and CDR2 from the germline V gene are MNHNS and SASEGT. The CDR3 region is CASSGPGQGSNQPQHF. The CDR3, as DNA: TGTGCCAGCAGTGGACCGGGACAGGGGAGCAATCAGCCCCAGCATTTT.

The V gene is TRBV5-1, the J gene TRBJ2-3; the match to TRBD1 covers 9 bases. The CDR3 length is 16 residues. V shed 4 bases, J shed 1 base, and the junction held 7 bases outside the gene matches. Germline V gene sequence: CDR1 SGHRS, CDR2 YFSETQ. CDR3 region: CASSPGQGGGTDTQYF. Written as DNA, the CDR3 is TGCGCCAGCAGCCCGGGACAGGGAGGGGGCACAGATACGCAGTATTTT.

The chain employs TRBV5-1 and TRBJ1-1, with D unclear. Looked up from germline, CDR1 is SGHRS and CDR2 is YFSETQ. The CDR3 extends over 15 amino acids. V lost 0 bases and J lost 4, with 13 bases in between. The CDR3 here is CASSLDEGRVTEAFF. The CDR3 nucleotides are TGCGCCAGCAGCTTGGATGAAGGGAGGGTCACTGAAGCTTTCTTT.

The V gene is TRBV19, the J gene TRBJ2-1; the D is unclear. Germline values: CDR1 LNHDA, CDR2 SQIVND (reference sequence). The CDR3 is 11 residues long. Trimming removed 4 bases from V and 10 bases from J, with 8 bases in between. The chain's CDR3 is CASSKYQEQFF. CDR3 coding DNA: TGTGCCAGTAGTAAGTACCAGGAGCAGTTCTTC.

This clone was detected once. The V call is TRBV28, the J call TRBJ2-3; possibly TRBD1 for D (6 bases). Trimming removed 7 bases from V and 8 bases from J, with 22 bases in between. Per the germline V gene, CDR1 is MDHEN and CDR2 is SYDVKM. The CDR3 contains 15 residues. For the CDR3, the DNA is TGTGCCAGCACCACATGGGGGCAGGGGAGTGGTACGCAGTATTTT. Residues: CASTTWGQGSGTQYF. Drawing the rest from reference TRBV28 and TRBJ2-3, the complete variable domain is DVKVTQSSRYLVKRTGEKVFLECVQDMDHENMFWYRQDPGLGLRLIYFSYDVKMKEKGDIPEGYSVSREKKERFSLILESASTNQTSMYLCASTTWGQGSGTQYFGPGTRLTVL.